This T cell receptor (beta chain) was profiled in a study of T and B cells in COVID-19 patients. Each TRB amplification used about 250-550 ng of genomic DNA from blood. Germline CDR1 MNHEY, CDR2 SMNVEV (reference sequence). V gave up 6 bases and J gave up 2 bases, with 12 bases separating them. The CDR3 totals 14 residues. This clonotype was seen repeatedly, ten times or more. Multiplex PCR with BIOMED2 TRB-A/B primer pools amplified TRB rearrangements. Via MiXCR, TCRdb re-called the multiplex PCR reads, giving one row per CDR3 protein. Seen here are 15,000 to 20,000 distinct CDR3 sequences, roughly 32% observed once, and the top ten hold approximately 15%.

Material for sequencing was blood. The genes are TRBV27 and TRBJ2-3, with D possibly TRBD1 on 6 matching bases. The clonotype was recovered from a human donor with active COVID-19. The CDR3 is CASSLGQYTDTQYF. For the CDR3, the DNA is TGTGCCAGCAGCCTCGGACAGTACACAGATACGCAGTATTTT.